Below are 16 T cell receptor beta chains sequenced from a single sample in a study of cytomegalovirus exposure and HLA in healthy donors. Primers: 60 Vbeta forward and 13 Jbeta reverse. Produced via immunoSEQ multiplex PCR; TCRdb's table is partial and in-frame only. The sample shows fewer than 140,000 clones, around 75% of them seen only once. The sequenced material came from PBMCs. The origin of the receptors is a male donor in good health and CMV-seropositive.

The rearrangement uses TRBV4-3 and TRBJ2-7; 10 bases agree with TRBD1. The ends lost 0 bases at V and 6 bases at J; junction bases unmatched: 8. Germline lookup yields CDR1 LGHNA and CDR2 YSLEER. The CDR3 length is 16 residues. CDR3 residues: CASSQDSLDRGGEQYF. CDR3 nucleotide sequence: TGCGCCAGCAGCCAAGATTCTTTGGACAGGGGGGGCGAGCAGTACTTC.

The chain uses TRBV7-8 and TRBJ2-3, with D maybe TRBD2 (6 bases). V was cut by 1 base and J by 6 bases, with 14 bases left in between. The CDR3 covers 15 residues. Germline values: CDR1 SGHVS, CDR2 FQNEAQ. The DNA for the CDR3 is TGTGCCAGCAGCTTAGGACTAGACCTCAGGGATACGCAGTATTTT. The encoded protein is CASSLGLDLRDTQYF.

The CDR3 DNA reads as TGTGCCAGCAGAATTATCGGGGGGGAGGCTGAAGCTTTCTTT. It is translated as CASRIIGGEAEAFF. V and J are TRBV6-5 and TRBJ1-1, with D possibly TRBD1 on 5 matching bases. The CDR3 contains 14 residues. Trimming took off 6 bases at V and 6 bases at J, with 17 bases between the two ends. From germline, CDR1 is MNHEY and CDR2 SVGAGI.

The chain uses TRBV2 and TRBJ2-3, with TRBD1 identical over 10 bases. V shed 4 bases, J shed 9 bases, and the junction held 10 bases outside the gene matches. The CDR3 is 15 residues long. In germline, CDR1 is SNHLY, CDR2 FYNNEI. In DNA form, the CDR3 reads TGTGCCAGCAGTGCAAACCCCCGACAGGGGGCAACGCAGTATTTT. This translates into CASSANPRQGATQYF.

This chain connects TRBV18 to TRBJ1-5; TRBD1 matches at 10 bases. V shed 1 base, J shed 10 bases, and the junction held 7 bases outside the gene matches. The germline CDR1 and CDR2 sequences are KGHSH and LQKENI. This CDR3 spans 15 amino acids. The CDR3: CASSPQGQGFPPQHF. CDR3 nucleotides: TGTGCCAGCTCACCACAGGGACAGGGGTTTCCTCCCCAGCATTTT.

CDR3 amino acids: CASSIVGGYEQYF. CDR3 bases: TGTGCCAGTAGTATTGTAGGAGGCTACGAGCAGTACTTC. The V gene is TRBV19, the J gene TRBJ2-7, with a tentative D call TRBD2 (5 bases). V was cut by 3 bases and J by 3 bases, with 9 bases left in between. The CDR3 spans 13 residues. Germline CDR1 reads LNHDA; CDR2 reads SQIVND (reference sequence).

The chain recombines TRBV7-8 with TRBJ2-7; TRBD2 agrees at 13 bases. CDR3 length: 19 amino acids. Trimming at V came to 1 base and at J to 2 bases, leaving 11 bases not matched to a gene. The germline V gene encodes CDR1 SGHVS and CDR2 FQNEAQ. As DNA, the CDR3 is TGTGCCAGCAGCTTAGGGGCCGGGACTAGCGGGACCTTCCCCTACGAGCAGTACTTC. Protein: CASSLGAGTSGTFPYEQYF.

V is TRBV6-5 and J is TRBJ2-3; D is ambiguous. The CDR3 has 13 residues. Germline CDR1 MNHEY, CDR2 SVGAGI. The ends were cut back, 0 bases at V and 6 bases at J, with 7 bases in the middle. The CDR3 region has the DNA TGTGCCAGCAGTTACTCGAACGAGGATACGCAGTATTTT. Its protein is CASSYSNEDTQYF.

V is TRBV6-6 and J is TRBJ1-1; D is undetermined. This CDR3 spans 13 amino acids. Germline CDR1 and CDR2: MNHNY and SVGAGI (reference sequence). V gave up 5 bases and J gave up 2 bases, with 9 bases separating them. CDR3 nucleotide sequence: TGTGCCAGCAGTATGACGGGAAACACTGAAGCTTTCTTT. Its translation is CASSMTGNTEAFF.

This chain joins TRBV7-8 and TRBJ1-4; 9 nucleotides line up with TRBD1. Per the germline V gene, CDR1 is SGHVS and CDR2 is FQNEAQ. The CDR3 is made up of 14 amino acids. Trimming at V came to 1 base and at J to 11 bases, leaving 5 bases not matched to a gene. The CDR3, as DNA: TGTGCCAGCAGCTTAGACAGGGGGCGCGGGAAACTGTTTTTT. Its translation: CASSLDRGRGKLFF.

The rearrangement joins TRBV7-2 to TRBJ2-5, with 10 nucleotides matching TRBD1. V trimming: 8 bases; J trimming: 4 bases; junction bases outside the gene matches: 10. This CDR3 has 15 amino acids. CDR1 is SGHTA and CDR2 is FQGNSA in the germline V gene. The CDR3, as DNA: TGTGCCAGCGCTTCCCCGGGACAGGGGTTAGAGACCCAGTACTTC. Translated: CASASPGQGLETQYF.

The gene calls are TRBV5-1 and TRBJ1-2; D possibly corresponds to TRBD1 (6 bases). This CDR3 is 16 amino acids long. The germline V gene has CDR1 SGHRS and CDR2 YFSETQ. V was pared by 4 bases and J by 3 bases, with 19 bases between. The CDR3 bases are TGCGCCAGCAGCCGGGAGGGGGGACGCGCGGACTATGGCTACACCTTC. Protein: CASSREGGRADYGYTF.

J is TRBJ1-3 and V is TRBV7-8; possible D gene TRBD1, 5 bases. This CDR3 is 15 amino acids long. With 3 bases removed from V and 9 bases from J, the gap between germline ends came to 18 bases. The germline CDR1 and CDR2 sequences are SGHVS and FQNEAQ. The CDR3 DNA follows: TGTGCCAGCAGCTTCTCCGGGGACTTATCCGGCACCATATATTTT. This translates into CASSFSGDLSGTIYF.

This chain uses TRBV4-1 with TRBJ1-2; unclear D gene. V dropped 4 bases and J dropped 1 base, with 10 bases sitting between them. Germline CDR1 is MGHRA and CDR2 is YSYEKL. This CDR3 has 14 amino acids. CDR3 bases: TGCGCCAGCAGCCCTGCCCAGGTTAACTATGGCTACACCTTC. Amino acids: CASSPAQVNYGYTF.

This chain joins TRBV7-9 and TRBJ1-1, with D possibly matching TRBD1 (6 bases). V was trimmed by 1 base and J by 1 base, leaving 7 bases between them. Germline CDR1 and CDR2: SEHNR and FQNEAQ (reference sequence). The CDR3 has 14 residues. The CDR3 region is CASSLGGQNTEAFF. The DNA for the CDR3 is TGTGCCAGCAGCTTAGGGGGACAGAACACTGAAGCTTTCTTT.

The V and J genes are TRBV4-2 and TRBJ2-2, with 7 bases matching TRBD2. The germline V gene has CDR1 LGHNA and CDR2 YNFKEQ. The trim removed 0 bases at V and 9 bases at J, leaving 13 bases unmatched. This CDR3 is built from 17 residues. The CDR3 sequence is CASSQDLRSSLARELFF. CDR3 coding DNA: TGTGCCAGCAGCCAAGATCTGCGGTCCTCACTAGCGCGGGAGCTGTTTTTT.